This T cell receptor beta chain emerged from a study of T cell repertoires in cytomegalovirus infection. Across the study: Newly reported HLA-C-restricted and thoroughly characterized HLA-B-restricted CMV epitopes were employed. Both a matching HLA type and CMV infection were indicated by public TCR beta signatures.

The CDR3 length is 17 residues. V lost 6 bases, J lost 0 bases, and 20 bases lay in between. A note on this clonotype: Its cognate antigen is unknown.

TCRdb passed the reads through MiXCR, listing each CDR3 protein once. Of around 540,000 distinct CDR3 sequences in the sample, 33% were seen once. The sequence was collected from a human donor in good health (CMV status not recorded). Some clones in this sample may be carry-over from other donors' samples. The sample here was cultured PBMCs, taken from culture after CMV antigen stimulation. The V call is TRBV12-3 or TRBV12-4, the J call TRBJ1-1; D unresolved. CDR3 loop: CASSAEGPLMMNTEAFF. DNA for the CDR3: TGTGCCAGCAGCGCGGAGGGCCCCCTGATGATGAACACTGAAGCTTTCTTT.